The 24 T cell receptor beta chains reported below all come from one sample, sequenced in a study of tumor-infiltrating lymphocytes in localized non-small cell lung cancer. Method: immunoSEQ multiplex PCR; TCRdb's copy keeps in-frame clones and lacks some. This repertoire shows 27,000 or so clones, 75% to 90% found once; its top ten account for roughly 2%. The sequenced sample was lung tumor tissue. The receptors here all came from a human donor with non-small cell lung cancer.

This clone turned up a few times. CDR3 nucleotides: TGTGCCAGCTCTGTCAGGGGAAGCTCTGGGGCCAACGTCCTGACTTTC. This codes for CASSVRGSSGANVLTF. The chain carries TRBV18 and TRBJ2-6; D might be TRBD1 (6 bases). The germline V gene has CDR1 KGHSH and CDR2 LQKENI. This CDR3 contains 16 residues. The ends were cut back, 6 bases at V and 0 bases at J, with 12 bases in the middle.

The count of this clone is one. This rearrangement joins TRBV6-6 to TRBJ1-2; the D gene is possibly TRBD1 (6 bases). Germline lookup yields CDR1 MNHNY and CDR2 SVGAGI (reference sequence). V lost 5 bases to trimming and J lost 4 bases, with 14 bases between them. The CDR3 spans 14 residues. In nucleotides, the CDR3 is TGTGCCAGCAGTACTAGTACAGGGTCCTATGGCTACACCTTC. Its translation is CASSTSTGSYGYTF.

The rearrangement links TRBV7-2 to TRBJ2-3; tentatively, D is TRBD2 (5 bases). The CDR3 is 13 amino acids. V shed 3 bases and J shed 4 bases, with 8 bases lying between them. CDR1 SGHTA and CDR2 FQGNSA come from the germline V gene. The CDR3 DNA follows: TGTGCCAGCAGCTTCCGTAGCGCAGATACGCAGTATTTT. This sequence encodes CASSFRSADTQYF.

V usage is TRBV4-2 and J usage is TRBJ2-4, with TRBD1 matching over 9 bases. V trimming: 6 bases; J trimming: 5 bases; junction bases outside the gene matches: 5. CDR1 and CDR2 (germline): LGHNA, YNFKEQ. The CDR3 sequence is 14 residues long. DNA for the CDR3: TGTGCCAGCAGGCGGTGGGACAGGGAAAACATTCAGTACTTC. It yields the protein CASRRWDRENIQYF.

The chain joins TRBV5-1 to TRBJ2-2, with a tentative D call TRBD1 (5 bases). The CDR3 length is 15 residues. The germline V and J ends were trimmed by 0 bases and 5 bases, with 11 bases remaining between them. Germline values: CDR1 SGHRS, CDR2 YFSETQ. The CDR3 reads CASSLGSSGTGELFF. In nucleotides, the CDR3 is TGCGCCAGCAGCTTGGGGTCTTCAGGGACCGGGGAGCTGTTTTTT.

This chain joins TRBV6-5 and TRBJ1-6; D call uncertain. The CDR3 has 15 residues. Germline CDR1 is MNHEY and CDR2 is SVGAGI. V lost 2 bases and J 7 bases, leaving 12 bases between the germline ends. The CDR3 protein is CASSYDGRTNSPLHF. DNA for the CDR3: TGTGCCAGCAGTTACGACGGAAGGACGAATTCACCCCTCCACTTT.

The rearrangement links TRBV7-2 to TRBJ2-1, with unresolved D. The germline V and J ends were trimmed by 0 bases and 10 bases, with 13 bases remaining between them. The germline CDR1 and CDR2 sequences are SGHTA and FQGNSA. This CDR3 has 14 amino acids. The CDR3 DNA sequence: TGTGCCAGCAGCTTAGCCGAAGGTACCGGGGAGCAGTTCTTC. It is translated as CASSLAEGTGEQFF.

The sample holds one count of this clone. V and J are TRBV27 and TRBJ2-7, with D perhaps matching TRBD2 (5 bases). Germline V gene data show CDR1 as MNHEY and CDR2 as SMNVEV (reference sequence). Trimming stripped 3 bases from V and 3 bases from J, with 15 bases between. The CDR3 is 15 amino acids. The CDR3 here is CASSLVPDSNYEQYF. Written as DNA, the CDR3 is TGTGCCAGCAGTTTGGTCCCGGACTCGAACTACGAGCAGTACTTC.

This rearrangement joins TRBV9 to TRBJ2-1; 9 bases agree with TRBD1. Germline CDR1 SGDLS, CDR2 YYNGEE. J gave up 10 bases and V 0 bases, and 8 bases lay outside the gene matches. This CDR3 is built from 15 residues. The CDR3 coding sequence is TGTGCCAGCAGCGTAGGGGAGGGACAGGGAAAAGAGCAGTTCTTC. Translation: CASSVGEGQGKEQFF.

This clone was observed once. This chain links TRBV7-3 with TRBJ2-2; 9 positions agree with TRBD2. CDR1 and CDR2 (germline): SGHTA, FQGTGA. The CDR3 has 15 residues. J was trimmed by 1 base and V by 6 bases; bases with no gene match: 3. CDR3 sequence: CASSPTSGNTGELFF. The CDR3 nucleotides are TGTGCCAGCAGTCCGACTAGCGGGAACACCGGGGAGCTGTTTTTT.

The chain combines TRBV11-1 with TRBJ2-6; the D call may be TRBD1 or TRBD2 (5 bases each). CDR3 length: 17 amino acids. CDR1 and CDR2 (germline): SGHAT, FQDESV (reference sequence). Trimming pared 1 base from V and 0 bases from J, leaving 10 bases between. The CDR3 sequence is CASSLEGSTSGANVLTF. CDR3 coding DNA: TGTGCCAGCAGCTTAGAGGGGAGCACCTCTGGGGCCAACGTCCTGACTTTC.

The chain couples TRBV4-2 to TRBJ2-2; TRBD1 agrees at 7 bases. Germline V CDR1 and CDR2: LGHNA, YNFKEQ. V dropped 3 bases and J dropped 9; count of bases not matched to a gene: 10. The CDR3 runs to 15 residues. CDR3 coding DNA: TGTGCCAGCAGCCAGGGCCAGGGGGTACTACGGGAGCTGTTTTTT. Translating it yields CASSQGQGVLRELFF.

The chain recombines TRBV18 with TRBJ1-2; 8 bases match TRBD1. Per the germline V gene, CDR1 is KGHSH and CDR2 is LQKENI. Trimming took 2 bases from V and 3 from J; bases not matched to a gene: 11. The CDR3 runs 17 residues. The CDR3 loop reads CASSPIGQGRSDYGYTF. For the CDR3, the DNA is TGTGCCAGCTCACCAATCGGACAGGGAAGGTCGGACTATGGCTACACCTTC.

CDR3 sequence: CASSRQGVGYNEQFF. In DNA form, the CDR3 reads TGTGCCAGCAGCAGACAGGGCGTGGGATACAATGAGCAGTTCTTC. This chain uses TRBV5-6 with TRBJ2-1; TRBD1 matches at 7 bases. Trimming at V came to 4 bases and at J to 4 bases, leaving 8 bases not matched to a gene. The CDR3 is 15 residues long. Germline V gives CDR1 SGHDT, CDR2 YYEEEE.

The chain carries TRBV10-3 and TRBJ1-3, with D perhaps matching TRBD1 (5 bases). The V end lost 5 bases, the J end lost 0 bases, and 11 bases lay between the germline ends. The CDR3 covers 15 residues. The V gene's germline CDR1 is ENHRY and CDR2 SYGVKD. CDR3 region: CAISPQETSGNTIYF. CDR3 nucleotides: TGTGCCATCAGTCCACAGGAGACCTCTGGAAACACCATATATTTT.

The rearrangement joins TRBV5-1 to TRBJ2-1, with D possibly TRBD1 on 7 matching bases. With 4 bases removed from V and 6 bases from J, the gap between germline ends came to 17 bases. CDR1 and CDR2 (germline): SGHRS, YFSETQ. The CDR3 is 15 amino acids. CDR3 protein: CASSGGTAQGNEQFF. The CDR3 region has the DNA TGCGCCAGCAGCGGCGGGACAGCCCAAGGCAATGAGCAGTTCTTC.

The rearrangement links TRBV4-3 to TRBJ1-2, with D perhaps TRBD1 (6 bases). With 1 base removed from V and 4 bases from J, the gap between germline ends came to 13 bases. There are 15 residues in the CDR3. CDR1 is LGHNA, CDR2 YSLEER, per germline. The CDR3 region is CASSQGQRGGYGYTF. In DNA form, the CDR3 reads TGCGCCAGCAGCCAAGGACAGCGAGGGGGCTATGGCTACACCTTC.

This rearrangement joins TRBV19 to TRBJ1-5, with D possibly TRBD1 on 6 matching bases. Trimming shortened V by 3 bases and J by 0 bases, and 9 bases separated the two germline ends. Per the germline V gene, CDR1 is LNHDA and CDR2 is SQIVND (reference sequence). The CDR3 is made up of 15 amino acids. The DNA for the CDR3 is TGTGCCAGTAGTATGGACAGATATAGCAATCAGCCCCAGCATTTT. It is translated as CASSMDRYSNQPQHF.

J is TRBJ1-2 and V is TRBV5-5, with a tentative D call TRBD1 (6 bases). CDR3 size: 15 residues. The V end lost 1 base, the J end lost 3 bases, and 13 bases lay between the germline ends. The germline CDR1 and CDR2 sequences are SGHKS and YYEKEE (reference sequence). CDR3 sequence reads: CASSLPGASDYGYTF. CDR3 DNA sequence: TGTGCCAGCAGCTTGCCGGGGGCGAGCGACTATGGCTACACCTTC.

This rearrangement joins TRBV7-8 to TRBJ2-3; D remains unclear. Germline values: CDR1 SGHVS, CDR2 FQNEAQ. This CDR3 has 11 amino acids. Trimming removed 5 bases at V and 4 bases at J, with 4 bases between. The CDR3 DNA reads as TGTGCCAGCAGCCCAGCAGATACGCAGTATTTT. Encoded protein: CASSPADTQYF.

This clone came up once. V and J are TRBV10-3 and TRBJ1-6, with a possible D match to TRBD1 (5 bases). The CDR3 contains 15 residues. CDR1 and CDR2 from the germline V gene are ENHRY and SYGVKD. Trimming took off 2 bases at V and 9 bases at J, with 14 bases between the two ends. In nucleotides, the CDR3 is TGTGCCATCAGTGAGGAGGGGAGCGCGGGTTCACCCCTCCACTTT. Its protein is CAISEEGSAGSPLHF.

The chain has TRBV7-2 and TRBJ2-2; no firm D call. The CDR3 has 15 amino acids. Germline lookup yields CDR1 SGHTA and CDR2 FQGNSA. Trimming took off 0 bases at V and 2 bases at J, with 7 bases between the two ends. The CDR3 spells CASSLAGYNTGELFF. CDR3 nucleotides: TGTGCCAGCAGCTTAGCTGGATACAACACCGGGGAGCTGTTTTTT. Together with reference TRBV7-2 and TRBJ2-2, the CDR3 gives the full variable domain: GAGVSQSPSNKVTEKGKDVELRCDPISGHTALYWYRQSLGQGLEFLIYFQGNSAPDKSGLPSDRFSAERTGGSVSTLTIQRTQQEDSAVYLCASSLAGYNTGELFFGEGSRLTVL.

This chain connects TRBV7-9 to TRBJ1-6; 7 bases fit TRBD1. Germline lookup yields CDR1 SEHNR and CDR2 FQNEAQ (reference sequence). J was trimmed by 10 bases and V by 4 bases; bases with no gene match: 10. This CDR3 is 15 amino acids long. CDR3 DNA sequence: TGTGCCAGCAGCTCACAGGGGATGGGGAGATCACCCCTCCACTTT. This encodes CASSSQGMGRSPLHF. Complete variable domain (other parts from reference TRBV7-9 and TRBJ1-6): DTGVSQNPRHKITKRGQNVTFRCDPISEHNRLYWYRQTLGQGPEFLTYFQNEAQLEKSRLLSDRFSAERPKGSFSTLEIQRTEQGDSAMYLCASSSQGMGRSPLHFGNGTRLTVT.

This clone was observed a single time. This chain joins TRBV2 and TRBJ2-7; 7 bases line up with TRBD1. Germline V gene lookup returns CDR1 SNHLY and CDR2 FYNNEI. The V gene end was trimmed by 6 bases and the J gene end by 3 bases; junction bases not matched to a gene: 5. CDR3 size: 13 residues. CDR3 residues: CASSYTGDYEQYF. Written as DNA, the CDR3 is TGTGCCAGCAGCTACACAGGGGACTACGAGCAGTACTTC.